Listed below are T cell receptor beta chains from one sample, sequenced in a study of OX40 agonist ivuxolimab in advanced cancers. The repertoire was sequenced with immunoSEQ multiplex PCR; TCRdb's copy has only in-frame clones and lacks some. In the table there are 70,000 or so clones, more than 80% of which are singletons. Sequences were derived from CD4+ or CD8+ T cells sorted from blood, sampled in a trial of the OX40 agonist ivuxolimab. These receptors were collected from an adult with an advanced solid tumor such as melanoma, head and neck, liver or kidney cancer. Both conserved end residues are part of each CDR3. D genes are given only for firm matches. A row's size may be missing; if present it is once, few, many or a size class.

D gene: NA
clone size: NA
J gene: TRBJ1-2
V gene: TRBV25-1
CDR3 protein: CASSDLLGGDYGYTF
CDR3 DNA: TGTGCCAGCAGTGACCTTTTAGGTGGAGACTATGGCTACACCTTC

D gene: NA
clone size: NA
J gene: TRBJ2-1
V gene: TRBV4-3
CDR3 protein: CASSQEEVAGQAEQFF
CDR3 DNA: TGCGCCAGCAGCCAAGAAGAGGTAGCGGGACAGGCTGAGCAGTTCTTC

D gene: TRBD2
clone size: NA
J gene: TRBJ2-5
V gene: TRBV9
CDR3 protein: CASSVAAGGHETQYF
CDR3 DNA: TGTGCCAGCAGCGTAGCGGCGGGAGGTCACGAGACCCAGTACTTC

D gene: TRBD2
clone size: few
J gene: TRBJ2-1
V gene: TRBV4-3
CDR3 protein: CASSQDSAGGEGSSYNEQFF
CDR3 DNA: TGCGCCAGCAGCCAAGATAGTGCGGGAGGGGAGGGTAGCTCCTACAATGAGCAGTTCTTC

D gene: TRBD1
clone size: NA
J gene: TRBJ1-1
V gene: TRBV4-1
CDR3 protein: CASSLTGGTEAFF
CDR3 DNA: TGCGCCAGCAGCCTGACAGGGGGCACTGAAGCTTTCTTT

D gene: TRBD1
clone size: NA
J gene: TRBJ1-1
V gene: TRBV7-8
CDR3 protein: CASSWMTGGNTEAFF
CDR3 DNA: TGTGCCAGCAGCTGGATGACAGGGGGGAACACTGAAGCTTTCTTT

D gene: NA
clone size: NA
J gene: TRBJ1-2
V gene: TRBV7-9
CDR3 protein: CASSLSPGPKGGGYTF
CDR3 DNA: TGTGCCAGCAGCCTCTCACCGGGGCCGAAGGGGGGTGGCTACACCTTC

D gene: NA
clone size: NA
J gene: TRBJ1-1
V gene: TRBV7-6
CDR3 protein: CASSLGEGLNTEAFF
CDR3 DNA: TGTGCCAGCAGCTTAGGGGAAGGGCTGAACACTGAAGCTTTCTTT

D gene: TRBD1
clone size: NA
J gene: TRBJ1-1
V gene: TRBV7-9
CDR3 protein: CASSWGQGLNTEAFF
CDR3 DNA: TGTGCCAGCAGCTGGGGACAGGGATTGAACACTGAAGCTTTCTTT

D gene: NA
clone size: NA
J gene: TRBJ1-5
V gene: TRBV7-9
CDR3 protein: CASSSGKSSNQPQHF
CDR3 DNA: TGTGCCAGCAGCTCAGGGAAGTCAAGTAATCAGCCCCAGCATTTT

D gene: NA
clone size: NA
J gene: TRBJ2-7
V gene: TRBV11-1
CDR3 protein: CASSLAPQQPYEQYF
CDR3 DNA: TGTGCCAGCAGCTTAGCGCCACAACAACCCTACGAGCAGTACTTC

D gene: NA
clone size: NA
J gene: TRBJ2-7
V gene: TRBV5-5
CDR3 protein: CASSLREVGFSYEQYF
CDR3 DNA: TGTGCCAGCAGCTTAAGGGAGGTAGGGTTCTCCTACGAGCAGTACTTC

D gene: TRBD1
clone size: NA
J gene: TRBJ2-1
V gene: TRBV27
CDR3 protein: CASTPRGPAYNEQFF
CDR3 DNA: TGTGCCAGCACCCCAAGGGGGCCAGCCTACAATGAGCAGTTCTTC

D gene: NA
clone size: NA
J gene: TRBJ2-1
V gene: TRBV9
CDR3 protein: CASSATSKQFF
CDR3 DNA: TGTGCCAGCAGCGCCACTAGTAAGCAGTTCTTC

D gene: NA
clone size: NA
J gene: TRBJ2-1
V gene: TRBV7-9
CDR3 protein: CASSSPSHEQFF
CDR3 DNA: TGTGCCAGCAGCTCCCCGAGCCATGAGCAGTTCTTC